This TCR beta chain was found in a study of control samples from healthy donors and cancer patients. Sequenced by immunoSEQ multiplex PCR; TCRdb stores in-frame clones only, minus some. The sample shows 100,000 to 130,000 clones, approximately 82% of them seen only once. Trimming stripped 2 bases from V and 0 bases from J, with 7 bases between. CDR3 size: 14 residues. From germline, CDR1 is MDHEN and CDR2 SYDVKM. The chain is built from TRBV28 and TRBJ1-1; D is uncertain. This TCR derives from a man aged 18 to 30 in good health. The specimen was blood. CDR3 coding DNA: TGTGCCAGCAGTTTAGGTGGGTTGAACACTGAAGCTTTCTTT. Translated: CASSLGGLNTEAFF.